This TCR beta chain stems from a study of T cell responses to AZD1222 COVID-19 vaccine. A word on this clone: The antigen remains unidentified.

Assay used: immunoSEQ multiplex PCR; TCRdb lists only in-frame clones, some missing. The sample consists of about 140,000 clones, roughly 82% of them appearing once. Whole-study results and caveats: Reports say nearly half of spike-specific TCRs go after unmutated variant regions. A mostly white British donor set with more females was recruited, and clonal diversity was possibly underestimated. At study baseline, merely several AZD1222 recipients were seropositive. It was only after the peak T cell response that any repertoires were sampled.

The clonotype originates from an adult in good health. Source: peripheral blood, taken on day 0 of AZD1222 vaccination.

The CDR3 DNA sequence: TGTGCCAGCAGTGGGTTGAGGTCCGGGACTGAAGCTTTCTTT. Its translation: CASSGLRSGTEAFF. The chain is built from TRBV25-1 and TRBJ1-1; D gene uncertain. Trimming took off 4 bases at V and 5 bases at J, with 14 bases between the two ends. CDR1 and CDR2 (germline): MGHDK, SYGVNS. This CDR3 is 14 amino acids long. The full variable domain, with the rest looked up from reference TRBV25-1 and TRBJ1-1, is EADIYQTPRYLVIGTGKKITLECSQTMGHDKMYWYQQDPGMELHLIHYSYGVNSTEKGDLSSESTVSRIRTEHFPLTLESARPSHTSQYLCASSGLRSGTEAFFGQGTRLTVV.